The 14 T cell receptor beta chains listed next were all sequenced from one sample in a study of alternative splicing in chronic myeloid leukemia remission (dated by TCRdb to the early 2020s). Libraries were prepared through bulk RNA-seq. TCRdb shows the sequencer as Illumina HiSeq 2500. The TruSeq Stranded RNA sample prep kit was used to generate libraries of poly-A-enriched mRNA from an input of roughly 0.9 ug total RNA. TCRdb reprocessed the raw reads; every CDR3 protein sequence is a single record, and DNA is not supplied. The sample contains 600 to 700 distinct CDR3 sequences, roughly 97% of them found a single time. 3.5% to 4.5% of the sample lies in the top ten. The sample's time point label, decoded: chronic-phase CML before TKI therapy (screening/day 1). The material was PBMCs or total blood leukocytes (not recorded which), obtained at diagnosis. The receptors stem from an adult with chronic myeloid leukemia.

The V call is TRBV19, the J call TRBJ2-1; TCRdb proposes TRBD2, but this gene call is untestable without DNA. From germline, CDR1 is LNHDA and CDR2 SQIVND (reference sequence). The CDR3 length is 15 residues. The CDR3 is CASSIVRDRANEQFF.

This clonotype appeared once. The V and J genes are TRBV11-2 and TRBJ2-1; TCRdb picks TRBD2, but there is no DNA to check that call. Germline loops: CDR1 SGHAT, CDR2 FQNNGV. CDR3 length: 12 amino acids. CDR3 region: CASSPRGAEQFF.

This CDR3 reads CASSLRGLVNNEQFF. The chain employs TRBV28 and TRBJ2-1; lacking DNA, the TRBD2 call made by TCRdb goes unchecked. CDR3 length equals 15 residues. CDR1 MDHEN and CDR2 SYDVKM come from the germline V gene.

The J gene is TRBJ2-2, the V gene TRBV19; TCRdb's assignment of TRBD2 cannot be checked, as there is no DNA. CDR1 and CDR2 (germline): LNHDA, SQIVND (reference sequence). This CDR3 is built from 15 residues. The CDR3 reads CATRNRDLRTGELFF.

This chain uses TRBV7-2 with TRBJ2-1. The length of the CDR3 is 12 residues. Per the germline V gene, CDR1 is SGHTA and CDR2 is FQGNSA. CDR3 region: CASSLVLNEQFF. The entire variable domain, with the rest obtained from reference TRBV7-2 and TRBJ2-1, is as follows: GAGVSQSPSNKVTEKGKDVELRCDPISGHTALYWYRQSLGQGLEFLIYFQGNSAPDKSGLPSDRFSAERTGGSVSTLTIQRTQQEDSAVYLCASSLVLNEQFFGPGTRLTVL.

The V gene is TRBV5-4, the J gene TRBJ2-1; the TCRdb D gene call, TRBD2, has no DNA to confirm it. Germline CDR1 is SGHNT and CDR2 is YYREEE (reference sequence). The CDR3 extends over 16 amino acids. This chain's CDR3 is CASSLGTGYSYNEQFF.

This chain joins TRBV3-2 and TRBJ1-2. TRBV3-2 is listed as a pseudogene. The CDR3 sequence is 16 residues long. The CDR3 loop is CASSPTNRVANYGYTF.

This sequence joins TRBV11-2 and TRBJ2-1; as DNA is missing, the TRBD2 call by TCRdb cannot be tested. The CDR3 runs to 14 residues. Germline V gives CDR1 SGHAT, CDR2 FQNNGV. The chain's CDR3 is CASSRMTSGGRPFF.

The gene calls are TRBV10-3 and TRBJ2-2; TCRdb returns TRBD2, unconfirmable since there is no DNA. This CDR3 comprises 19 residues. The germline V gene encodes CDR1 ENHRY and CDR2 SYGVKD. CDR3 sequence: CAISLPFEGLARDSGELFF.

This CDR3 is CASSGITVEQETQYF. The chain carries TRBV6-5 and TRBJ2-5; TCRdb's D call, TRBD2, is unchecked because there is no DNA. CDR3 length: 15 residues. Germline V CDR1 and CDR2: MNHEY, SVGAGI.

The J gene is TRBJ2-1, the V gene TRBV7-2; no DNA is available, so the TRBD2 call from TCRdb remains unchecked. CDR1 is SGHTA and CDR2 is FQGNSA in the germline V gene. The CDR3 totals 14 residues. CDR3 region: CASSFTSGHNEQFF. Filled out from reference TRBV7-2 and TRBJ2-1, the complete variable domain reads GAGVSQSPSNKVTEKGKDVELRCDPISGHTALYWYRQSLGQGLEFLIYFQGNSAPDKSGLPSDRFSAERTGGSVSTLTIQRTQQEDSAVYLCASSFTSGHNEQFFGPGTRLTVL.

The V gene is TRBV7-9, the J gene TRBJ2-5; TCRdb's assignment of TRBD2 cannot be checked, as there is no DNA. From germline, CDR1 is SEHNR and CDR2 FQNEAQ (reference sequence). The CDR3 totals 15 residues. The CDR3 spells CASNQGPGRQETQYF.

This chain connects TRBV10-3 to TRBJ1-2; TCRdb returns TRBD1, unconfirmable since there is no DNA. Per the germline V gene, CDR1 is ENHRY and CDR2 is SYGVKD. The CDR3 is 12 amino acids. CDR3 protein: CAISDRSYGYTF.

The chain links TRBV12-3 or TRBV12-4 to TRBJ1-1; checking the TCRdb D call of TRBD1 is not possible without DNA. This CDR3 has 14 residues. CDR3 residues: CASTRTGVNTEAFF.